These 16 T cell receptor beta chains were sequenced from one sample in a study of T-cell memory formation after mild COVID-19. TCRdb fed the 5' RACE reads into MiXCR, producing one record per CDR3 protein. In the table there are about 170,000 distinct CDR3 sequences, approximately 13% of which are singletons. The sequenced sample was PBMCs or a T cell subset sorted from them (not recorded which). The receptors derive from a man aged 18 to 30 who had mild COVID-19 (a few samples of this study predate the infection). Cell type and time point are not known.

This CDR3 is CASSPFGGDAGDTQYF. The CDR3 bases are TGTGCCAGCAGCCCTTTCGGCGGAGACGCGGGAGATACGCAGTATTTT. The V call is TRBV7-3, the J call TRBJ2-3, with D perhaps TRBD2 (5 bases). This CDR3 region has 16 residues. The germline gives CDR1 SGHTA, CDR2 FQGTGA. Trimming removed 5 bases at V and 5 bases at J, with 20 bases between. The variable domain in full, with the rest retrieved from reference TRBV7-3 and TRBJ2-3, is GAGVSQTPSNKVTEKGKYVELRCDPISGHTALYWYRQSLGQGPEFLIYFQGTGAADDSGLPNDRFFAVRPEGSVSTLKIQRTERGDSAVYLCASSPFGGDAGDTQYFGPGTRLTVL.

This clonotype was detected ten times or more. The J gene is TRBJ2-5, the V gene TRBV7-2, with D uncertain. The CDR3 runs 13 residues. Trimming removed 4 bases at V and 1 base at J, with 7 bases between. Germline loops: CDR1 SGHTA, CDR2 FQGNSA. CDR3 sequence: CASSWTIQETQYF. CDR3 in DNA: TGTGCCAGCAGCTGGACCATCCAAGAGACCCAGTACTTC.

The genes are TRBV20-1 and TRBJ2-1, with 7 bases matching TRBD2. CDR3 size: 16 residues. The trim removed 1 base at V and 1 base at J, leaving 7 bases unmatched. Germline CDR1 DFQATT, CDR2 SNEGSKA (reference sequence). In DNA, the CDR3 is TGCAGTGCTAGAGCCTCCAGCGGGGCGTCCTACAATGAGCAGTTCTTC. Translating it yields CSARASSGASYNEQFF.

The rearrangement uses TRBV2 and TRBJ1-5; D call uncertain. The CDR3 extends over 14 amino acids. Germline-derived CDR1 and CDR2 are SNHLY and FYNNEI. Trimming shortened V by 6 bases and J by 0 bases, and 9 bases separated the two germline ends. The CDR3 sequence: CASSLQVSNQPQHF. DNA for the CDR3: TGTGCCAGCAGCCTTCAGGTTAGCAATCAGCCCCAGCATTTT.

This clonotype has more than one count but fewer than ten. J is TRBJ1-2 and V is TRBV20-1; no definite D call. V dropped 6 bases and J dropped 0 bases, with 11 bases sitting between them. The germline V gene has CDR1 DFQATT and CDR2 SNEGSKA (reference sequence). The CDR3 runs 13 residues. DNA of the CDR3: TGCAGTGCGGGAGGTGCTTCTAACTATGGCTACACCTTC. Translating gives CSAGGASNYGYTF.

This chain's CDR3 is CSARDRSGGAYNEQFF. CDR3 in DNA: TGCAGTGCTAGAGATCGAAGCGGGGGGGCGTACAATGAGCAGTTCTTC. V gene TRBV20-1 combines with J gene TRBJ2-1; 10 bases are a match to TRBD2. V was clipped by 0 bases and J by 4 bases; unmatched bases: 6. Germline V lookup: CDR1 DFQATT, CDR2 SNEGSKA (reference sequence). CDR3 length: 16 residues.

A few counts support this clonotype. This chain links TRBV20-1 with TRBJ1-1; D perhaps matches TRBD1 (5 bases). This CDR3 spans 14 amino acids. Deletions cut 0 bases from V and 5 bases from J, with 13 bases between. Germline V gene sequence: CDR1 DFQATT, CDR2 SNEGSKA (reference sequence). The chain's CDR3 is CSARDRAGGTEAFF. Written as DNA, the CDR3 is TGCAGTGCTAGAGATCGAGCTGGGGGGACTGAAGCTTTCTTT.

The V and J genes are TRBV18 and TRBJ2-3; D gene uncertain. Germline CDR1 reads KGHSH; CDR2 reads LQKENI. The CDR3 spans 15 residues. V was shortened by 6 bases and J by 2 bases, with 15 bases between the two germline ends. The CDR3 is CASSLMDGYTDTQYF. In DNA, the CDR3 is TGTGCCAGCTCCCTTATGGACGGTTACACAGATACGCAGTATTTT.

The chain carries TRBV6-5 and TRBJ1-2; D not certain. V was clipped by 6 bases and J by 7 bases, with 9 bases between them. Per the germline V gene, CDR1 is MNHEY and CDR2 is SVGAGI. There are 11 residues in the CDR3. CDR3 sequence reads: CASRDLGGYTF. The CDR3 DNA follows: TGTGCCAGCAGGGATTTGGGTGGCTACACCTTC.

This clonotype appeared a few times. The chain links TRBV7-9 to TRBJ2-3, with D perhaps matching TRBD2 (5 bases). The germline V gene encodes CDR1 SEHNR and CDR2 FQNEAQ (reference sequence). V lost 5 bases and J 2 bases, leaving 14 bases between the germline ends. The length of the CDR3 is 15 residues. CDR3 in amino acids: CASSPHPGNTDTQYF. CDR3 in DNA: TGTGCCAGCAGCCCCCACCCCGGGAACACAGATACGCAGTATTTT.

Here the CDR3 DNA reads TGCAGTGCCCTAAGCGGGAGCTCCTACAATGAGCAGTTCTTC. This translates into CSALSGSSYNEQFF. The chain joins TRBV20-1 to TRBJ2-1, with 8 bases that match TRBD2. The CDR3 runs to 14 residues. Germline assignment: CDR1 DFQATT and CDR2 SNEGSKA (reference sequence). J was trimmed by 0 bases and V by 6 bases; bases with no gene match: 4.

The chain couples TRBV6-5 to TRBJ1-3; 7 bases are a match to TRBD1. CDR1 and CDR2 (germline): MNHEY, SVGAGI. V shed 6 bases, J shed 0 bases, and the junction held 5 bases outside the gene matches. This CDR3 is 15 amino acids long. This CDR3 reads CASSAGQLSGNTIYF. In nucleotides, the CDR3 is TGTGCCAGCAGCGCGGGACAGCTCTCTGGAAACACCATATATTTT.

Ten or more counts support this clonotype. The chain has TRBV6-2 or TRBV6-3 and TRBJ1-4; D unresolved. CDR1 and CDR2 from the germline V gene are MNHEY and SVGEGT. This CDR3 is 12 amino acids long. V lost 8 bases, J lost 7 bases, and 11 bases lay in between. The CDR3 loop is CASALGREKLFF. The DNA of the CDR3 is TGTGCCAGCGCGCTGGGTCGTGAAAAACTGTTTTTT.

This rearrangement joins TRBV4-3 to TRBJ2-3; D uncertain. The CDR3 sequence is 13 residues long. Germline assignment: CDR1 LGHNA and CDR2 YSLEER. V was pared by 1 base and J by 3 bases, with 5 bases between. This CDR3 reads CASSQVETDTQYF. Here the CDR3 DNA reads TGCGCCAGCAGCCAAGTGGAGACAGATACGCAGTATTTT.

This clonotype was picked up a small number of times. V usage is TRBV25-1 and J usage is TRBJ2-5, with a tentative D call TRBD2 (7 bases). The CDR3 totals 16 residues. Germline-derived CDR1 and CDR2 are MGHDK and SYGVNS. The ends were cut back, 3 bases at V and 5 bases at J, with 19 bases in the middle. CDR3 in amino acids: CASSENGRGLRETQYF. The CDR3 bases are TGTGCCAGCAGTGAGAATGGGCGGGGGCTAAGGGAGACCCAGTACTTC.

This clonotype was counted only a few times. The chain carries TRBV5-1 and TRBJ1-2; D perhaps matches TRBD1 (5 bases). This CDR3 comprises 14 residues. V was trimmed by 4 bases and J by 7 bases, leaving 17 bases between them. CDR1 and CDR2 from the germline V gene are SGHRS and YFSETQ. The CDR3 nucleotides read TGCGCCAGCAGCCGGGACCGACCAGCTCCTGGCTACACCTTC. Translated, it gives CASSRDRPAPGYTF. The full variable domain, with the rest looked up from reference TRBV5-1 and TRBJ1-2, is KAGVTQTPRYLIKTRGQQVTLSCSPISGHRSVSWYQQTPGQGLQFLFEYFSETQRNKGNFPGRFSGRQFSNSRSEMNVSTLELGDSALYLCASSRDRPAPGYTFGSGTRLTVV.